The 26 T cell receptor beta chains in this list originate from one sample, sequenced in a study of OX40 agonist ivuxolimab in advanced cancers. Assay used: immunoSEQ multiplex PCR; TCRdb lists only in-frame clones, some missing. Among about 73,000 clones listed, over 80% were seen once. The sample in question was CD4+ or CD8+ T cells sorted from blood, obtained in a trial of the OX40 agonist ivuxolimab. The source is an adult with an advanced solid tumor such as melanoma, head and neck, liver or kidney cancer.

The chain carries TRBV10-3 and TRBJ1-3; D may be TRBD1 (6 bases). Trimming pared 2 bases from V and 1 base from J, leaving 15 bases between. The CDR3 spans 17 residues. The germline CDR1 and CDR2 sequences are ENHRY and SYGVKD. CDR3 sequence: CAISETTGLLSGNTIYF. CDR3 sequence (DNA): TGTGCCATCAGTGAGACTACAGGGCTTTTATCTGGAAACACCATATATTTT.

V and J are TRBV6-5 and TRBJ2-7, with TRBD1 identical over 7 bases. The CDR3 is 15 amino acids. The J segment lost 2 bases and the V segment lost 6 bases, leaving 10 bases of the junction unmatched. Germline CDR1 reads MNHEY; CDR2 reads SVGAGI. The CDR3 bases are TGTGCCAGCAGCCGTCCGGGACAGTGGCCCTACGAGCAGTACTTC. Translating it yields CASSRPGQWPYEQYF.

The chain is built from TRBV14 and TRBJ1-1, with TRBD1 matching over 8 bases. The CDR3 is 16 residues long. Per germline, CDR1 SGHDN and CDR2 FVKESK. With V trimmed by 1 base and J by 1 base, 5 bases remained unmatched. CDR3 DNA sequence: TGTGCCAGCAGCCAAGGACAGGGGATTCCGAACACTGAAGCTTTCTTT. Its translation: CASSQGQGIPNTEAFF.

The chain has TRBV9 and TRBJ2-1; TRBD2 matches 9 bases. The CDR3 has 15 residues. V trimming: 0 bases; J trimming: 7 bases; junction bases outside the gene matches: 5. Germline CDR1 and CDR2: SGDLS and YYNGEE. As DNA, the CDR3 is TGTGCCAGCAGCGTAGAAGCGGGAGGTGTAAATGAGCAGTTCTTC. It specifies CASSVEAGGVNEQFF.

This clone occurred once. The CDR3 region is CASSSGQSGSYEQYF. CDR3 sequence (DNA): TGTGCCAGCAGCTCGGGCCAAAGCGGCTCCTACGAGCAGTACTTC. The chain has TRBV2 and TRBJ2-7; a possible D gene is TRBD2 (5 bases). V was cut by 6 bases and J by 0 bases, with 15 bases left in between. The germline gives CDR1 SNHLY, CDR2 FYNNEI. This CDR3 has 15 amino acids.

The genes are TRBV5-1 and TRBJ2-3, with TRBD2 identical over 7 bases. J was trimmed by 2 bases and V by 0 bases; bases with no gene match: 3. Germline V lookup: CDR1 SGHRS, CDR2 YFSETQ. The length of the CDR3 is 15 residues. CDR3 coding DNA: TGCGCCAGCAGCTTGGCGGCGGGAGCCACAGATACGCAGTATTTT. Translating gives CASSLAAGATDTQYF.

The chain has TRBV15 and TRBJ2-2, with TRBD2 matching 7 bases. Germline lookup yields CDR1 LNHNV and CDR2 YYDKDF (reference sequence). This CDR3 comprises 14 residues. The J segment lost 2 bases and the V segment lost 8 bases, leaving 5 bases of the junction unmatched. The CDR3 here is CATAAGANTGELFF. As DNA, the CDR3 is TGTGCCACCGCGGCGGGAGCCAACACCGGGGAGCTGTTTTTT.

The V and J genes are TRBV6-6 and TRBJ1-2, with 10 bases fitting TRBD1. Trimming at V came to 6 bases and at J to 2 bases, leaving 6 bases not matched to a gene. The germline CDR1 and CDR2 sequences are MNHNY and SVGAGI (reference sequence). The CDR3 totals 15 residues. CDR3 residues: CASRTGTGENYGYTF. Here the CDR3 DNA reads TGTGCCAGCAGGACCGGGACAGGGGAAAACTATGGCTACACCTTC.

The chain carries TRBV10-3 and TRBJ2-4, with a possible D match to TRBD2 (6 bases). CDR1 is ENHRY, CDR2 SYGVKD, per germline. The V and J ends lost 0 bases and 6 bases respectively, with 12 bases between them. CDR3 size: 15 residues. CDR3 residues: CAISESKEGGNIQYF. CDR3 sequence (DNA): TGTGCCATCAGTGAGTCGAAGGAGGGTGGAAACATTCAGTACTTC.

This chain links TRBV6-6 with TRBJ2-5; 10 nucleotides agree with TRBD1. The DNA end is a closer match to TRBJ2-7, so the J assignment may be wrong. The CDR3 consists of 16 residues. Germline V gene lookup returns CDR1 MNHNY and CDR2 SVGAGI (reference sequence). CDR3 loop: CASRVMGQGTAYEQYF. The CDR3, as DNA: TGTGCCAGCAGAGTTATGGGACAGGGGACTGCCTACGAGCAGTACTTC.

The chain couples TRBV10-3 to TRBJ2-3; D uncertain. This CDR3 spans 14 amino acids. Germline-derived CDR1 and CDR2 are ENHRY and SYGVKD. The germline V and J ends were trimmed by 4 bases and 1 base, with 9 bases remaining between them. Here the CDR3 DNA reads TGTGCCATCAGTGGGCTAGGCGGCACAGATACGCAGTATTTT. Amino acids: CAISGLGGTDTQYF.

CDR3 coding DNA: TGTGCCAGCACCCTAGGACTAGCGGGGGCCTTTGAGCAGTTCTTC. Its protein product is CASTLGLAGAFEQFF. V and J are TRBV6-1 and TRBJ2-1, with 13 bases that match TRBD2. Germline V gene data show CDR1 as MNHNS and CDR2 as SASEGT. This CDR3 has 15 amino acids. With V trimmed by 7 bases and J by 9 bases, 9 bases remained unmatched.

The rearrangement joins TRBV20-1 to TRBJ2-7; 8 bases agree with TRBD1. Unmatched junction bases numbered 4, after V lost 6 bases and J lost 6 bases. The CDR3 is 11 amino acids. CDR1 and CDR2 from the germline V gene are DFQATT and SNEGSKA (reference sequence). The chain's CDR3 is CSALTGVEQYF. The CDR3 DNA is TGCAGTGCCCTGACAGGGGTCGAGCAGTACTTC.

The chain recombines TRBV15 with TRBJ2-7; weak D call: TRBD1 (5 bases). Germline CDR1 and CDR2: LNHNV and YYDKDF (reference sequence). V lost 0 bases to trimming and J lost 3 bases, with 6 bases between them. The CDR3 extends over 13 amino acids. CDR3 loop: CATSRETGYEQYF. For the CDR3, the DNA is TGTGCCACCAGCAGAGAAACAGGCTACGAGCAGTACTTC.

The chain carries TRBV27 and TRBJ2-1; 15 bases are a match to TRBD2. The CDR3 sequence is 16 residues long. Germline-derived CDR1 and CDR2 are MNHEY and SMNVEV (reference sequence). The junction had 4 bases not matched to a gene; V was cut back by 3 bases and J by 7 bases. The CDR3 DNA is TGTGCCAGCAGTTTCCGTGGGACTAGCGGGGGGAATGAGCAGTTCTTC. Its translation: CASSFRGTSGGNEQFF.

About this clone itself: A read error may produce the germline difference seen at one junction end. Other DNA variants within this sample encode the same CDR3. This chain joins TRBV7-2 and TRBJ2-1, with 11 bases identical to TRBD1. The CDR3 spans 15 residues. Germline V gene lookup returns CDR1 SGHTA and CDR2 FQGNSA. The CDR3 nucleotides read TGTGCCAGCAGCCTAGCTGGGACAGGGGGAGGTGAGCAGTTCTTC. Translation gives CASSLAGTGGGEQFF. Variable domain in full (rest from reference TRBV7-2 and TRBJ2-1): GAGVSQSPSNKVTEKGKDVELRCDPISGHTALYWYRQSLGQGLEFLIYFQGNSAPDKSGLPSDRFSAERTGGSVSTLTIQRTQQEDSAVYLCASSLAGTGGGEQFFGPGTRLTVL.

The DNA for the CDR3 is TGTGCCAGCAGCTTGATGGCGGCGCCCTCCTACGAGCAGTACTTC. Its translation is CASSLMAAPSYEQYF. The chain employs TRBV5-4 and TRBJ2-7; D gene ambiguous. CDR1 is SGHNT, CDR2 YYREEE, per germline (reference sequence). V dropped 1 base and J dropped 0 bases, with 11 bases sitting between them. This CDR3 spans 15 amino acids.

The CDR3 loop reads CASSEVLPYEQYF. In nucleotides, the CDR3 is TGCGCCAGCAGTGAGGTACTTCCCTACGAGCAGTACTTC. This sequence joins TRBV10-2 and TRBJ2-7, with D hard to call. This CDR3 has 13 amino acids. Trimming removed 2 bases from V and 2 bases from J, with 7 bases in between. Germline loops: CDR1 WSHSY, CDR2 SAAADI.

The chain carries TRBV6-5 and TRBJ1-1, with 8 bases lining up with TRBD1. The V gene end was trimmed by 6 bases and the J gene end by 3 bases; junction bases not matched to a gene: 3. This CDR3 has 13 residues. CDR1 is MNHEY, CDR2 SVGAGI, per germline. In nucleotides, the CDR3 is TGTGCCAGCAGCCCGGACAGGGACACTGAAGCTTTCTTT. Amino acids: CASSPDRDTEAFF.

V usage is TRBV11-2 and J usage is TRBJ2-5; 11 bases are a match to TRBD2. V lost 7 bases and J lost 5; bases outside the gene matches: 9. Germline V CDR1 and CDR2: SGHAT, FQNNGV. The CDR3 totals 15 residues. CDR3 sequence: CASKTQLAGDETQYF. The CDR3 coding sequence is TGTGCCAGCAAAACTCAACTAGCGGGAGACGAGACCCAGTACTTC. The full variable domain, completed using reference TRBV11-2 and TRBJ2-5, is EAGVAQSPRYKIIEKRQSVAFWCNPISGHATLYWYQQILGQGPKLLIQFQNNGVVDDSQLPKDRFSAERLKGVDSTLKIQPAKLEDSAVYLCASKTQLAGDETQYFGPGTRLLVL.

The chain couples TRBV11-2 to TRBJ2-3; TRBD2 matches 9 bases. Germline V gives CDR1 SGHAT, CDR2 FQNNGV. This CDR3 has 14 residues. V trimming: 7 bases; J trimming: 0 bases; junction bases outside the gene matches: 2. The CDR3 nucleotides are TGTGCCAGCACCACTAGCGGGAGCACAGATACGCAGTATTTT. This codes for CASTTSGSTDTQYF.

The gene calls are TRBV5-4 and TRBJ1-1; tentatively, D is TRBD1 (5 bases). The germline V gene encodes CDR1 SGHNT and CDR2 YYREEE (reference sequence). The CDR3 is made up of 14 amino acids. The V end was cut by 5 bases, the J end by 3 bases, with 14 bases between. In nucleotides, the CDR3 is TGTGCCAGCAGTCCTATTTGGGGGGACACTGAAGCTTTCTTT. This codes for CASSPIWGDTEAFF.

The chain combines TRBV18 with TRBJ2-1; 7 bases are a match to TRBD2. Per germline, CDR1 KGHSH and CDR2 LQKENI. The CDR3 has 17 residues. V lost 2 bases, J lost 1 base, and 8 bases stayed unmatched. The CDR3 protein is CASSPRLAETSYNEQFF. The CDR3 DNA reads as TGTGCCAGCTCACCAAGGCTAGCGGAAACTTCCTACAATGAGCAGTTCTTC.

The chain uses TRBV30 and TRBJ1-4; possibly TRBD1 for D (6 bases). V lost 4 bases to trimming and J lost 5 bases, with 17 bases between them. Germline lookup yields CDR1 GTSNPN and CDR2 SVGIG (reference sequence). The CDR3 totals 15 residues. The CDR3 region is CAWTHPGQTNEKLFF. Written as DNA, the CDR3 is TGTGCCTGGACCCACCCCGGACAGACCAATGAAAAACTGTTTTTT.

The gene calls are TRBV5-4 and TRBJ1-1; a possible D gene is TRBD1 (5 bases). Trimming stripped 4 bases from V and 5 bases from J, with 18 bases between. The CDR3 consists of 15 residues. Germline assignment: CDR1 SGHNT and CDR2 YYREEE (reference sequence). The CDR3 here is CASSPRGGGGTEAFF. In DNA, the CDR3 is TGTGCCAGCAGCCCTCGCGGGGGTGGGGGGACTGAAGCTTTCTTT.

The V and J genes are TRBV7-9 and TRBJ2-7, with 7 bases fitting TRBD2. The CDR3 covers 14 residues. V lost 1 base and J lost 3; bases outside the gene matches: 3. Germline assignment: CDR1 SEHNR and CDR2 FQNEAQ (reference sequence). In DNA form, the CDR3 reads TGTGCCAGCAGCTTAGGGGAGGGGTTCTACGAGCAGTACTTC. It specifies CASSLGEGFYEQYF.